Many counts were recorded for the clone carrying this TCR beta chain. No antigen is known for it. One entry per CDR3 protein, called by TCRdb with MiXCR from the RT-PCR reads. The profile shows around 530,000 distinct CDR3 sequences, 10% to 15% of them singletons. The data belong to a study of response to subunit inactivated influenza vaccine. The CDR3 runs 17 residues. With V trimmed by 5 bases and J by 2 bases, 12 bases remained unmatched. Germline CDR1 is SGHAT and CDR2 is FQNNGV. Broader study findings: Few new T cells, the authors suggested, are recruited by each seasonal influenza vaccination.

The sequencing here drew on PBMCs from blood, taken on the day of vaccination. The gene calls are TRBV11-2 and TRBJ2-7; the match to TRBD1 covers 10 bases. The sequence came from a man between 45 and 60 years old who received an inactivated influenza vaccine. The CDR3 loop is CASSPIYIGTGAYEQYF. The CDR3 DNA reads TGTGCCAGCAGCCCCATCTACATTGGGACAGGGGCCTACGAGCAGTACTTC.